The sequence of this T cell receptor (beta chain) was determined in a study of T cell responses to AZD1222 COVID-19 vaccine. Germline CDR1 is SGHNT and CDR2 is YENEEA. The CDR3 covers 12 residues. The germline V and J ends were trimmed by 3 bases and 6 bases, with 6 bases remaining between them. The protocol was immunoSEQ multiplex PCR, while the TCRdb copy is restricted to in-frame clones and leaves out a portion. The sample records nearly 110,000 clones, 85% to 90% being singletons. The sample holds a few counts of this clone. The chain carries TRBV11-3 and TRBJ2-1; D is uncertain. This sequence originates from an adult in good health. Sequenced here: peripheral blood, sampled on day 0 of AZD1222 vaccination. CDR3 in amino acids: CASSFRSNEQFF. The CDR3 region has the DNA TGTGCCAGCAGCTTTAGGAGCAATGAGCAGTTCTTC.